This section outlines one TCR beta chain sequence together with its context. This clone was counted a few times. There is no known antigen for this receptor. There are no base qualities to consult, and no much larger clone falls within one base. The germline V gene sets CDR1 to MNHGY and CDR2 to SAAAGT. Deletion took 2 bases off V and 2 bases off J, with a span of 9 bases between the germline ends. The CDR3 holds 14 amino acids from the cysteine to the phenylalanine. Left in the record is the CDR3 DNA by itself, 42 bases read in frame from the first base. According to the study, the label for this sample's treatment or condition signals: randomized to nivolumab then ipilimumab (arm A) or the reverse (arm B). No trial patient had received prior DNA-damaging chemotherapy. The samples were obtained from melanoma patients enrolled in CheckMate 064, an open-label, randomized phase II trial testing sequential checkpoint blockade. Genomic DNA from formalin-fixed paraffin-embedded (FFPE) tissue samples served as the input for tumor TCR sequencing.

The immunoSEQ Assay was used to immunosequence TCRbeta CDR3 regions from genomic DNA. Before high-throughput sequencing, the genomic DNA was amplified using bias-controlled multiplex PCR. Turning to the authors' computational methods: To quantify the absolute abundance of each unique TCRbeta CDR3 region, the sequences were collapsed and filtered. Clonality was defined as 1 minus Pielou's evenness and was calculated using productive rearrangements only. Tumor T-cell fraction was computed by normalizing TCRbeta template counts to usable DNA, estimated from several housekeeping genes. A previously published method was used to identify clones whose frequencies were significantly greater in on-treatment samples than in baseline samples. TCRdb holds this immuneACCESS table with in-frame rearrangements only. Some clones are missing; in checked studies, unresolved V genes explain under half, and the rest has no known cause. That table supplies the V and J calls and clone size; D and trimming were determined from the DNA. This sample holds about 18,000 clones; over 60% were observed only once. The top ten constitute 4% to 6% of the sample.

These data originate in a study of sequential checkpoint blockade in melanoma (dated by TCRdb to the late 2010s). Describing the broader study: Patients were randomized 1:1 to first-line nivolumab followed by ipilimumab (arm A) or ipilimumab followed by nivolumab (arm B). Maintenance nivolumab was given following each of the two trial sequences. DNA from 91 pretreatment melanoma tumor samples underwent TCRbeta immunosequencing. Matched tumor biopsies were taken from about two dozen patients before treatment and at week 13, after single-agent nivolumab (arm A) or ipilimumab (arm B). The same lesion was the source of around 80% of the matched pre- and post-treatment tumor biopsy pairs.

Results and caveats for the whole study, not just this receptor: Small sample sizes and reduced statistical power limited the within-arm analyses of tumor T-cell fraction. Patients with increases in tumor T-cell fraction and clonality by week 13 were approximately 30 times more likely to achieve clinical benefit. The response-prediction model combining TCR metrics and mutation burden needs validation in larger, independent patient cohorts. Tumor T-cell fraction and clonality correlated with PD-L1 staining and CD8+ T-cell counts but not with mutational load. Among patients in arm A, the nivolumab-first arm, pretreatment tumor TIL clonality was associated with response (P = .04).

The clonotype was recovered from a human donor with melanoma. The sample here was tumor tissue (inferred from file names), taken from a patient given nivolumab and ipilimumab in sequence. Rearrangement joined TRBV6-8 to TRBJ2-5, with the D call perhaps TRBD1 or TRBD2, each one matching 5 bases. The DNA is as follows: TGTGCCAGCAGTTACCCGGGACGTCAAGAGACCCAGTACTTC. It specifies CASSYPGRQETQYF.